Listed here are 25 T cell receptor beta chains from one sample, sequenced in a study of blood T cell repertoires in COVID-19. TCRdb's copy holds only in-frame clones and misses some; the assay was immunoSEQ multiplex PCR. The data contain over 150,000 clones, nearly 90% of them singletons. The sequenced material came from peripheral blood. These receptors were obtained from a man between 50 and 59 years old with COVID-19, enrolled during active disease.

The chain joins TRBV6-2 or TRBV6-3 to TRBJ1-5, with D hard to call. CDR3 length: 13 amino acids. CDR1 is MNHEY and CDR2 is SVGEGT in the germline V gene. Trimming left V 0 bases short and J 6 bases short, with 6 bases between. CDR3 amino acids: CASSYSFSQPQHF. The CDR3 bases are TGTGCCAGCAGTTACTCTTTTAGTCAGCCCCAGCATTTT.

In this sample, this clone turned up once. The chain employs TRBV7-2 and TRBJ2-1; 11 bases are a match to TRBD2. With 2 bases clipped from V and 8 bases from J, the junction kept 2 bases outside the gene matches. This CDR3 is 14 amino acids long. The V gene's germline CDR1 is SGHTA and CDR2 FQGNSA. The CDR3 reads CASSLLAGGDEQFF. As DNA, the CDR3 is TGTGCCAGCAGCTTACTAGCGGGGGGCGATGAGCAGTTCTTC.

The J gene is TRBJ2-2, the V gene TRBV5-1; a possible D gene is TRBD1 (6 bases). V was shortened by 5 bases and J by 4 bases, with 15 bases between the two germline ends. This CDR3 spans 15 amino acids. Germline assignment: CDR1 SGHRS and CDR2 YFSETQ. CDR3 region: CASRGHLGSTGELFF. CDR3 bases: TGCGCCAGCAGGGGACACCTAGGGTCCACCGGGGAGCTGTTTTTT.

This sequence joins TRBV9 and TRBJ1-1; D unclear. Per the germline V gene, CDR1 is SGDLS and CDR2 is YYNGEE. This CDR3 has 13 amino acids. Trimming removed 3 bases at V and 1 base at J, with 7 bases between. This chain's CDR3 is CASSETANTEAFF. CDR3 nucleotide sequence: TGTGCCAGCAGCGAAACAGCGAACACTGAAGCTTTCTTT.

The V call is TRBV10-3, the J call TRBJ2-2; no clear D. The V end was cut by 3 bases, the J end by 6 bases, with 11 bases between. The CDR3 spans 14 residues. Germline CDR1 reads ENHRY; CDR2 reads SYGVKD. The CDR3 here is CAISDVPSSGELFF. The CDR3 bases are TGTGCCATCAGTGACGTCCCTTCTTCCGGGGAGCTGTTTTTT.

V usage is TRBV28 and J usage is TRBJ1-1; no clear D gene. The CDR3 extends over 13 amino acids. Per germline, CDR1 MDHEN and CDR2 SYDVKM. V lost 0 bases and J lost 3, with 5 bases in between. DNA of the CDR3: TGTGCCAGCAGTTTATGGCGCGACACTGAAGCTTTCTTT. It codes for CASSLWRDTEAFF.

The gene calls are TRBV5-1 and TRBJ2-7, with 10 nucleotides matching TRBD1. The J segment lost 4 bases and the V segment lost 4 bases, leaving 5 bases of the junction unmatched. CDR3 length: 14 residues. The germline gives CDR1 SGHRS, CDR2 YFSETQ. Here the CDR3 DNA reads TGCGCCAGCAGCCCCCGGACAGGGGGATACGAGCAGTACTTC. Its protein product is CASSPRTGGYEQYF.

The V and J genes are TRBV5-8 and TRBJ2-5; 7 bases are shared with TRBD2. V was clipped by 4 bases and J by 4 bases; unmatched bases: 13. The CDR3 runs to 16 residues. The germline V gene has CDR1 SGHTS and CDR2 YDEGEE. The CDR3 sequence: CASSPPWGGDGETQYF. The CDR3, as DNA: TGTGCCAGCAGCCCCCCATGGGGGGGGGATGGAGAGACCCAGTACTTC. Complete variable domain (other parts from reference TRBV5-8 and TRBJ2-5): EAGVTQSPTHLIKTRGQQATLRCSPISGHTSVYWYQQALGLGLQFLLWYDEGEERNRGNFPPRFSGRQFPNYSSELNVNALELEDSALYLCASSPPWGGDGETQYFGPGTRLLVL.

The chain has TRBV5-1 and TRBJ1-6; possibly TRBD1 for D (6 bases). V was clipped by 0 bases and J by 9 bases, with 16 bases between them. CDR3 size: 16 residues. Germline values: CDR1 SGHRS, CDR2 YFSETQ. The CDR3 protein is CASSLAGSIGGSPLHF. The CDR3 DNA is TGCGCCAGCAGCTTGGCTGGCTCCATAGGGGGTTCACCCCTCCACTTT.

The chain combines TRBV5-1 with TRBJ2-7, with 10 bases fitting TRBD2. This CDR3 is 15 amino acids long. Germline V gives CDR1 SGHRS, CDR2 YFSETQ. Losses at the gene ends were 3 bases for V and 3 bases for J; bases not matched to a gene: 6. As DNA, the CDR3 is TGCGCCAGCAGCTGGGCTAGCGGGGGTAGCTACGAGCAGTACTTC. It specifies CASSWASGGSYEQYF.

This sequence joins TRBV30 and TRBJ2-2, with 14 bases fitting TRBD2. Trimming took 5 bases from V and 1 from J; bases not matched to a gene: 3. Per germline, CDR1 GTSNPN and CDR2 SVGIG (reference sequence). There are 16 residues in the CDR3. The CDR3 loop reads CAWVGLAGVNTGELFF. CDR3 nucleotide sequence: TGTGCCTGGGTGGGACTAGCGGGAGTGAACACCGGGGAGCTGTTTTTT. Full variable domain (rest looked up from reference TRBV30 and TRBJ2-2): SQTIHQWPATLVQPVGSPLSLECTVEGTSNPNLYWYRQAAGRGLQLLFYSVGIGQISSEVPQNLSASRPQDRQFILSSKKLLLSDSGFYLCAWVGLAGVNTGELFFGEGSRLTVL.

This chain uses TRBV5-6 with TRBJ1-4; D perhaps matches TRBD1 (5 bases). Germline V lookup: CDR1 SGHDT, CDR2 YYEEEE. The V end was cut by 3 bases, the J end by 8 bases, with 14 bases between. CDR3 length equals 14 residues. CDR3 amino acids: CASSWTQMGEKLFF. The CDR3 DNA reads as TGTGCCAGCAGCTGGACACAGATGGGGGAAAAACTGTTTTTT.

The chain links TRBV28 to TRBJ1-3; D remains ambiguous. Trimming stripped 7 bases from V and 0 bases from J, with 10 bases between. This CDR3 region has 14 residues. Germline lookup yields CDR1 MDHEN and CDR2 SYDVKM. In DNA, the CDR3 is TGTGCCAGCACTCCGGCAGGCTCTGGAAACACCATATATTTT. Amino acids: CASTPAGSGNTIYF.

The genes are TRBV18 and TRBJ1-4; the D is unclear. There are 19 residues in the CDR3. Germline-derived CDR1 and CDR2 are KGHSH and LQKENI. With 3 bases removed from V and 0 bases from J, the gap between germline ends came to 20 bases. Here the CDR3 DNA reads TGTGCCAGCTCACCCCTCCATCAAGCGACCCTGGCAACTAATGAAAAACTGTTTTTT. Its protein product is CASSPLHQATLATNEKLFF.

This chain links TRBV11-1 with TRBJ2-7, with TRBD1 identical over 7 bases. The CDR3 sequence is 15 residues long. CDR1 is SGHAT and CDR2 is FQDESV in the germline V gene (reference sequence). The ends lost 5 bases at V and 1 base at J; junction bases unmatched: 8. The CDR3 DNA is TGTGCCAGCAGCCACTCCCGGGACAGATCCTACGAGCAGTACTTC. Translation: CASSHSRDRSYEQYF. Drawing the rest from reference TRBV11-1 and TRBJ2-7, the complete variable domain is EAEVAQSPRYKITEKSQAVAFWCDPISGHATLYWYRQILGQGPELLVQFQDESVVDDSQLPKDRFSAERLKGVDSTLKIQPAELGDSAMYLCASSHSRDRSYEQYFGPGTRLTVT.

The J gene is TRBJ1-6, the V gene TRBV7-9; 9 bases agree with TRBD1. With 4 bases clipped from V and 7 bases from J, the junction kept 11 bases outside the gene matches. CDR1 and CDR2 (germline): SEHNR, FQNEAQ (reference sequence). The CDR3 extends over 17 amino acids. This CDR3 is CASSSTGTGFVNSPLHF. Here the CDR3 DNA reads TGTGCCAGCAGCTCGACAGGGACAGGGTTTGTGAATTCACCCCTCCACTTT.

In nucleotides, the CDR3 is TGTGCCAGCAGCCCGCAACTAGACTACTACAATGAGCAGTTCTTC. Protein sequence: CASSPQLDYYNEQFF. This chain links TRBV13 with TRBJ2-1, with D tentatively TRBD2 (5 bases). Trimming pared 5 bases from V and 3 bases from J, leaving 14 bases between. There are 15 residues in the CDR3. CDR1 is PRHDT and CDR2 is FYEKMQ in the germline V gene (reference sequence). Filled out from reference TRBV13 and TRBJ2-1, the complete variable domain reads AAGVIQSPRHLIKEKRETATLKCYPIPRHDTVYWYQQGPGQDPQFLISFYEKMQSDKGSIPDRFSAQQFSDYHSELNMSSLELGDSALYFCASSPQLDYYNEQFFGPGTRLTVL.

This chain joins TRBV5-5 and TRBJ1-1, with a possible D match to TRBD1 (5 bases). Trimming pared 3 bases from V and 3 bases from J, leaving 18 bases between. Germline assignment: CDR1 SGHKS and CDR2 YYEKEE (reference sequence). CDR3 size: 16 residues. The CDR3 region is CASSSNKGIRDTEAFF. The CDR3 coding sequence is TGTGCCAGCAGCTCCAATAAGGGGATAAGGGACACTGAAGCTTTCTTT.

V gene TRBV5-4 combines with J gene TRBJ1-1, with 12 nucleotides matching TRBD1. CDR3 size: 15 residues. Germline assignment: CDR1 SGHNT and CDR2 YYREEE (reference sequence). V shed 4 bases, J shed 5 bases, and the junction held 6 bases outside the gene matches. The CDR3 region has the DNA TGTGCCAGCAGCCACCGGGACAGGGGGCTAACTGAAGCTTTCTTT. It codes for CASSHRDRGLTEAFF.

The CDR3 DNA is TGTGCCACCAGTGATCAGGGGACAGCGAACACCGGGGAGCTGTTTTTT. It translates to CATSDQGTANTGELFF. The rearrangement joins TRBV24-1 to TRBJ2-2, with 7 bases matching TRBD1. The CDR3 extends over 16 amino acids. The J segment lost 0 bases and the V segment lost 3 bases, leaving 3 bases of the junction unmatched. Germline V lookup: CDR1 KGHDR, CDR2 SFDVKD.

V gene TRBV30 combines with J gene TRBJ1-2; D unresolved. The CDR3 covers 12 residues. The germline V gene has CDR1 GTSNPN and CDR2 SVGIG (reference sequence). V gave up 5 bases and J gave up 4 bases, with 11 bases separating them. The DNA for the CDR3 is TGTGCCTGGGGCAGGACTGCCTATGGCTACACCTTC. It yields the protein CAWGRTAYGYTF.

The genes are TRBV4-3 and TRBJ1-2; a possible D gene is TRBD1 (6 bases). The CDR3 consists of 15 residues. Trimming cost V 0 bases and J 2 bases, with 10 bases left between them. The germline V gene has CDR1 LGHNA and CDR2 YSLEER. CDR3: CASSQDTGLNYGYTF. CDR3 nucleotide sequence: TGCGCCAGCAGCCAAGATACAGGGCTCAACTATGGCTACACCTTC.

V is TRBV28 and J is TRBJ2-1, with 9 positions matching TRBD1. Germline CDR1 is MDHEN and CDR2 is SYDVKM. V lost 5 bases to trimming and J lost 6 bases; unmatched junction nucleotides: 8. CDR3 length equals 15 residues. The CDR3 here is CASSLRDRDFNEQFF. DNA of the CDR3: TGTGCCAGCAGTCTCCGGGACAGGGACTTCAATGAGCAGTTCTTC.

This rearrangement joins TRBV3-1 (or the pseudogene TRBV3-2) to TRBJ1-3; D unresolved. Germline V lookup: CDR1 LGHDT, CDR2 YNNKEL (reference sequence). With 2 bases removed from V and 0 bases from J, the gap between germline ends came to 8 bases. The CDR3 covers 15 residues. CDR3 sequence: CASSQLSSSGNTIYF. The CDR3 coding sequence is TGTGCCAGCAGCCAACTTAGCAGCTCTGGAAACACCATATATTTT.

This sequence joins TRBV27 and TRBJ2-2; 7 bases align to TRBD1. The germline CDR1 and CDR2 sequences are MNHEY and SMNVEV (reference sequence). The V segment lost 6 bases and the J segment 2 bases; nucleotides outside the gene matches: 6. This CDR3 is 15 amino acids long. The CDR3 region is CASSRDRANTGELFF. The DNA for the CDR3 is TGTGCCAGCAGCCGTGACAGGGCCAACACCGGGGAGCTGTTTTTT.